Listed below are T cell receptor beta chains from one sample, sequenced in a study of shared clonotypes between healthy human individuals. Generated by immunoSEQ multiplex PCR, the TCRdb table keeps only in-frame clones and is missing some. The sample yields 2 million or so clones, about 95% seen once. Sequenced material: naive CD8+ T cells sorted from blood. Receptors originate from a young man in good health. Each CDR3 is given without its conserved first and last residue. Fields, in order: V gene, D gene, J gene, clone size, CDR3 protein. The D gene is left open where the match is weak. Rows give clone size only sometimes, using once, few, many, or a class for an expanded clone.

>TRBV27|TRBD2|TRBJ2-7|once
ASSLAAGVYEQY
>TRBV6-5|NA|TRBJ2-1|NA
ASSTAGLNEQF
>TRBV4-3|TRBD2|TRBJ2-2|NA
ASSQTVGTSETGELF
>TRBV11-2|TRBD2|TRBJ2-5|NA
ASSLGTSGQETQY
>TRBV10-3|TRBD1|TRBJ2-3|once
AISAPGTGFEDTQY
>TRBV6-5|NA|TRBJ2-5|NA
ASSYSRLEPQETQY
>TRBV9|NA|TRBJ2-5|NA
ASSVGGTTAETQY
>TRBV5-4|NA|TRBJ2-5|NA
ASSLVGGQETQY
>TRBV27|TRBD2|TRBJ2-3|NA
ASSPASGSSTDTQY
>TRBV14|TRBD2|TRBJ2-3|NA
ASSQGRLAGRDTQY
>TRBV6-4|NA|TRBJ2-7|NA
ASGTYEQY
>TRBV9|NA|TRBJ2-7|NA
ASSVGSGGYEQY
>TRBV23-1|NA|TRBJ1-2|NA
ASRGDYGYT
>TRBV5-1|TRBD1|TRBJ2-1|NA
ASSTNRGSYNEQF
>TRBV6-5|NA|TRBJ1-1|NA
ASSLRGANTEAF
>TRBV9|TRBD1|TRBJ1-2|NA
ASSAGTAMYGYT
>TRBV30|TRBD1|TRBJ1-2|NA
AWSGPGGYGYT
>TRBV13|TRBD2|TRBJ2-1|NA
ASSLAGLAGIAGGNEQF
>TRBV19|TRBD2|TRBJ2-3|NA
ASSIDGEGPYTDTQY
>TRBV5-8|TRBD2|TRBJ2-3|once
ASSPGLAGGTDTQY
>TRBV7-6|NA|TRBJ1-5|NA
ASSLRPGEPQH
>TRBV29-1|NA|TRBJ1-2|NA
SVDPGTEVYGYT
>TRBV30|NA|TRBJ2-2|NA
AWSLDSGTGELF
>TRBV7-2|NA|TRBJ2-7|NA
ASSLHGDEQY
>TRBV7-8|NA|TRBJ2-7|NA
ASSPADGAYEQY
>TRBV7-2|TRBD1|TRBJ1-4|NA
ASSTLDREGEKLF
>TRBV5-4|TRBD1|TRBJ2-7|once
ASRFDRGSYEQY
>TRBV7-8|NA|TRBJ2-3|NA
ASSLGGGAGTDTQY